These T cell receptor beta chains were read from a single sample in a study of blood T cell repertoires in COVID-19. This table comes from immunoSEQ multiplex PCR, and its TCRdb copy is limited to in-frame clones, with some not included. The sample shows 150,000 to 200,000 clones, roughly 82% of them seen only once. Sequenced input: peripheral blood. The receptors come from a woman aged 25-40 years with acute or convalescent COVID-19. CDR3s include the opening cysteine and the closing phenylalanine or tryptophan. A D gene is named only where the DNA matches it firmly. Clone size is not always given. Where it is, it says once, few, many or a class for expanded clones.

d_call j_call cdr3_length clone_size v_call cdr3_aa cdr3_nt
. TRBJ2-7 16 few TRBV5-6 CASSLAGALRLSEQYF TGTGCCAGCAGCTTGGCAGGGGCTCTGAGGCTAAGCGAGCAGTACTTC
. TRBJ1-6 16 . TRBV3-1/TRBV3-2 CASSRSHGRDNSPLHF TGTGCCAGCAGCCGATCCCATGGGCGGGATAATTCACCCCTCCACTTT
TRBD2 TRBJ2-3 20 . TRBV18 CASSPEIGTSGKDSTDTQYF TGTGCCAGCTCACCAGAGATCGGGACTAGCGGGAAGGATAGCACAGATACGCAGTATTTT
TRBD1 TRBJ2-6 18 . TRBV7-9 CASSLEGQGRTGANVLTF TGTGCCAGCAGCTTAGAGGGACAGGGGAGGACTGGGGCCAACGTCCTGACTTTC
TRBD2 TRBJ2-3 15 . TRBV30 CAWSWTSGTTDTQYF TGTGCCTGGAGTTGGACTAGCGGGACAACAGATACGCAGTATTTT
. TRBJ2-7 16 . TRBV27 CASSFTPGRRHYEQYF TGTGCCAGCAGTTTTACGCCTGGCCGGCGGCACTACGAGCAGTACTTC
. TRBJ2-7 11 few TRBV12-3/TRBV12-4 CASSRQLEQYF TGTGCCAGCAGTCGACAGCTCGAGCAGTACTTC
. TRBJ2-7 12 . TRBV27 CASRRLVGEQYF TGTGCCAGCAGGAGACTAGTCGGCGAGCAGTACTTC
. TRBJ2-5 16 . TRBV24-1 CATSDRQATRGETQYF TGTGCCACCAGTGACAGACAGGCGACGCGGGGGGAGACCCAGTACTTC
TRBD1 TRBJ2-5 16 . TRBV27 CASTQQGDGGGETQYF TGTGCCAGCACCCAACAGGGGGACGGAGGCGGGGAGACCCAGTACTTC
TRBD1 TRBJ1-1 15 few TRBV13 CASSNLQGADTEAFF TGTGCCAGCAGCAACCTACAGGGGGCGGACACTGAAGCTTTCTTT
. TRBJ1-5 14 . TRBV2 CASTREDLVWPQHF TGTGCCAGCACCAGGGAGGATTTGGTTTGGCCCCAGCATTTT
TRBD1 TRBJ2-1 17 . TRBV4-2 CASSQEDARGRDNEQFF TGTGCCAGCAGCCAAGAAGATGCTAGGGGGCGCGACAATGAGCAGTTCTTC
TRBD1 TRBJ2-1 14 . TRBV9 CASSPRTGLGEQFF TGTGCCAGCAGCCCCAGGACAGGGTTAGGTGAGCAGTTCTTC
. TRBJ1-5 20 . TRBV15 CATSRDETLGLDPINQPQHF TGTGCCACCAGCAGAGATGAAACTTTGGGACTCGACCCCATCAATCAGCCCCAGCATTTT
. TRBJ1-4 14 . TRBV3-1/TRBV3-2 CASSALGGDEKLFF TGTGCCAGCAGCGCCCTCGGAGGAGATGAAAAACTGTTTTTT
TRBD2 TRBJ2-1 16 once TRBV11-3 CASSRGLAGGWNEQFF TGTGCCAGCAGCAGGGGACTAGCGGGGGGGTGGAATGAGCAGTTCTTC
. TRBJ1-5 13 few TRBV12-3/TRBV12-4 CASSTGRGLAQHF TGTGCCAGCAGTACCGGGCGGGGTTTAGCCCAGCATTTT
TRBD1 TRBJ1-1 11 . TRBV3-1/TRBV3-2 CASSQGQGAFF TGTGCCAGCAGCCAAGGACAGGGAGCTTTCTTT
. TRBJ1-1 14 . TRBV7-9 CASSLVELNTEAFF TGTGCCAGCAGCTTAGTAGAGTTAAACACTGAAGCTTTCTTT
TRBD1 TRBJ1-2 15 . TRBV5-6 CASSLDRGNLYGYTF TGTGCCAGCAGCCTCGACAGGGGAAACTTATATGGCTACACCTTC
. TRBJ2-3 15 . TRBV9 CASSVWRGATDTQYF TGTGCCAGCAGCGTTTGGCGGGGAGCCACAGATACGCAGTATTTT
TRBD2 TRBJ2-1 15 . TRBV6-5 CASSYSGLAGDEQFF TGTGCCAGCAGTTACTCGGGGCTAGCGGGGGATGAGCAGTTCTTC
. TRBJ1-1 14 . TRBV7-2 CASSPMGRNTEAFF TGTGCCAGCAGCCCAATGGGCAGGAACACTGAAGCTTTCTTT
TRBD2 TRBJ2-3 16 . TRBV28 CASSLWTSGATDTQYF TGTGCCAGCAGTCTTTGGACTAGCGGGGCCACAGATACGCAGTATTTT
TRBD1 TRBJ1-1 15 . TRBV11-2 CASSLGRGQGTEAFF TGTGCCAGCAGCTTGGGTAGGGGGCAAGGGACTGAAGCTTTCTTT
. TRBJ1-1 16 . TRBV5-1 CASSLSFTGKFAEAFF TGCGCCAGCAGCTTGTCTTTCACAGGGAAGTTCGCTGAAGCTTTCTTT
TRBD2 TRBJ2-1 16 . TRBV5-1 CASTRTSGVAGNEQFF TGCGCCAGCACACGGACTAGCGGGGTGGCTGGGAATGAGCAGTTCTTC
TRBD1 TRBJ1-2 13 . TRBV18 CASSPDRVGGYTF TGTGCCAGCTCACCTGACAGGGTAGGCGGCTACACCTTC
TRBD1 TRBJ2-5 14 . TRBV20-1 CSASLQGALQTQYF TGCAGTGCTAGTCTACAGGGGGCGCTCCAGACCCAGTACTTC
. TRBJ1-5 14 . TRBV6-6 CASSYSPDNQPQHF TGTGCCAGCAGTTACTCCCCAGACAATCAGCCCCAGCATTTT
. TRBJ2-2 16 . TRBV27 CASSAPGLQNTGELFF TGTGCCAGCAGCGCTCCGGGACTCCAGAACACCGGGGAGCTGTTTTTT
. TRBJ2-4 15 . TRBV7-9 CASSISEQGYNIQYF TGTGCCAGCAGCATCTCCGAACAGGGTTACAACATTCAGTACTTC
TRBD2 TRBJ2-1 16 . TRBV18 CASSSFIAGGQGEQFF TGTGCCAGCTCATCGTTCATAGCGGGGGGGCAAGGTGAGCAGTTCTTC
. TRBJ2-5 18 . TRBV18 CASSPRGGGATIQETQYF TGTGCCAGCTCCCCCCGTGGAGGAGGAGCTACCATCCAAGAGACCCAGTACTTC
TRBD2 TRBJ2-3 16 . TRBV5-4 CASSLGAGGRTDTQYF TGTGCCAGCAGCTTGGGAGCGGGGGGCCGCACAGATACGCAGTATTTT
. TRBJ2-7 11 . TRBV2 CASSVAGEQYF TGTGCCAGCAGTGTGGCGGGGGAGCAGTACTTC
TRBD1 TRBJ2-5 15 . TRBV4-3 CASSPTGTGGETQYF TGCGCCAGCAGCCCAACAGGGACAGGGGGAGAGACCCAGTACTTC
TRBD1 TRBJ1-4 17 . TRBV5-5 CASSFMGQALFNEKLFF TGTGCCAGCAGCTTTATGGGACAGGCCCTGTTTAATGAAAAACTGTTTTTT
. TRBJ2-5 15 . TRBV5-1 CASSLGSRGQETQYF TGCGCCAGCAGCTTGGGATCCAGGGGACAAGAGACCCAGTACTTC
. TRBJ2-4 15 . TRBV3-1/TRBV3-2 CASSQDSGGKNIQYF TGTGCCAGCAGCCAAGATTCGGGTGGCAAAAACATTCAGTACTTC
. TRBJ2-3 15 . TRBV6-5 CASPPELDSTDTQYF TGTGCCAGCCCCCCTGAGCTAGACAGCACAGATACGCAGTATTTT
TRBD1 TRBJ1-1 12 few TRBV7-2 CASSLGQGAAFF TGTGCCAGCAGCTTAGGACAGGGGGCGGCTTTCTTT
TRBD1 TRBJ2-2 15 . TRBV28 CASLTGGHITGELFF TGTGCCAGCCTAACAGGGGGCCATATAACCGGGGAGCTGTTTTTT
. TRBJ1-3 15 . TRBV14 CASSQEYEVGNTIYF TGTGCCAGCAGCCAAGAGTACGAGGTTGGAAACACCATATATTTT
. TRBJ1-5 16 . TRBV6-1 CASSEAEGHGNQPQHF TGTGCCAGCAGTGAAGCAGAGGGACACGGCAATCAGCCCCAGCATTTT
. TRBJ2-1 12 . TRBV12-3/TRBV12-4 CASTLGLYEQFF TGTGCCAGCACATTAGGACTCTATGAGCAGTTCTTC
TRBD1 TRBJ1-1 13 . TRBV19 CASGQQGDTEAFF TGTGCCAGCGGGCAACAGGGGGACACTGAAGCTTTCTTT
TRBD2 TRBJ2-7 17 . TRBV5-1 CASSLKADSGGLSKQYF TGCGCCAGCAGCTTGAAGGCCGATAGCGGGGGCCTCTCTAAGCAGTACTTC
TRBD1 TRBJ1-1 13 . TRBV7-2 CASSRDRGFGAFF TGTGCCAGCAGCCGGGACAGGGGGTTTGGGGCTTTCTTT
TRBD1 TRBJ2-7 14 . TRBV27 CASTSGGSSYEQYF TGTGCCAGCACCTCAGGGGGAAGCTCCTACGAGCAGTACTTC
. TRBJ2-5 13 few TRBV5-1 CASSLGSPGTQYF TGCGCCAGCAGCTTGGGGTCCCCAGGGACCCAGTACTTC
. TRBJ2-1 13 once TRBV4-3 CASSQGLNNEQFF TGCGCCAGCAGCCAAGGTCTTAATAATGAGCAGTTCTTC